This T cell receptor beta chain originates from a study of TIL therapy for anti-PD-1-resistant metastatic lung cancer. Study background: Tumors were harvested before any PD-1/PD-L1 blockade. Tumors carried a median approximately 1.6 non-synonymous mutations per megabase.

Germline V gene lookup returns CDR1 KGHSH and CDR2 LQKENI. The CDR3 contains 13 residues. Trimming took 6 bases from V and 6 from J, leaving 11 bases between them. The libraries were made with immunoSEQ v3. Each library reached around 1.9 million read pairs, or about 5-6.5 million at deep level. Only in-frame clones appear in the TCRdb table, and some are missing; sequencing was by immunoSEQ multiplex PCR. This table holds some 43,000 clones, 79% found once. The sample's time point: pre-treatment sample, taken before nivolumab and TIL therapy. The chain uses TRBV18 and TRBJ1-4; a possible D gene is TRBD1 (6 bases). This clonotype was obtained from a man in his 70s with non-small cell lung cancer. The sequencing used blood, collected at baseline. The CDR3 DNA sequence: TGTGCCAGCTCGAGGACAGACCATGAAAAACTGTTTTTT. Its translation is CASSRTDHEKLFF.